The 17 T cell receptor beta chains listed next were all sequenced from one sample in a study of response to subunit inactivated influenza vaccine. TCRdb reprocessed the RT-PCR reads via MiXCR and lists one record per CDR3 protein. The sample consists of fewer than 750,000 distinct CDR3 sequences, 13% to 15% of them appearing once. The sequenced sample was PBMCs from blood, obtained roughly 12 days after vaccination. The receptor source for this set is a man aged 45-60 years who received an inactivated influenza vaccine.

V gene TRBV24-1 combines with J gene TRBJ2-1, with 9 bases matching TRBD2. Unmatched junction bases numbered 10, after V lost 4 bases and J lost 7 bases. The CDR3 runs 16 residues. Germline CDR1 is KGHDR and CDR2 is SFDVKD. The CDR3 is CATSEGGSGRLNEQFF. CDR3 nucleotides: TGTGCCACCAGTGAGGGTGGGAGCGGGAGGCTGAATGAGCAGTTCTTC.

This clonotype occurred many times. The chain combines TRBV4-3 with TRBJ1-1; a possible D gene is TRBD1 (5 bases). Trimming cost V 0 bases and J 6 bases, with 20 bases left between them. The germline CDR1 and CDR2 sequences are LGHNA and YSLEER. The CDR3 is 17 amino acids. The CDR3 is CASSQDRAPGGGAEAFF. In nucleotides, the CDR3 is TGCGCCAGCAGCCAAGATAGGGCCCCAGGCGGGGGGGCTGAAGCTTTCTTT.

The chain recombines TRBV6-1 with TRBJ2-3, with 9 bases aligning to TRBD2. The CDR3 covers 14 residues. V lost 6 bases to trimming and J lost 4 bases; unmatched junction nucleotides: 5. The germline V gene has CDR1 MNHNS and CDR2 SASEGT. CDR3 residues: CASRGGGAADTQYF. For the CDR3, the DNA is TGTGCCAGCAGGGGCGGGGGGGCCGCAGATACGCAGTATTTT.

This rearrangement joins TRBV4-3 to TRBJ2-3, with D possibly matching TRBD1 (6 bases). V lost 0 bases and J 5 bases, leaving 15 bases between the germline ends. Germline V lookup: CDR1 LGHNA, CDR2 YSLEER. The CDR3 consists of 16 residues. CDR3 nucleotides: TGCGCCAGCAGCCAAGAAACAGGGCAGTTAAGAGATACGCAGTATTTT. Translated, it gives CASSQETGQLRDTQYF.

The CDR3 nucleotides are TGTGCCAGCAGACGACCTGGGGTAGGGGTGACAGATACGCAGTATTTT. Protein: CASRRPGVGVTDTQYF. The chain couples TRBV11-2 to TRBJ2-3, with D tentatively TRBD1 (5 bases). Germline values: CDR1 SGHAT, CDR2 FQNNGV. V shed 6 bases and J shed 3 bases, with 19 bases lying between them. The CDR3 length is 16 residues. The variable domain in full, completed from reference TRBV11-2 and TRBJ2-3, reads EAGVAQSPRYKIIEKRQSVAFWCNPISGHATLYWYQQILGQGPKLLIQFQNNGVVDDSQLPKDRFSAERLKGVDSTLKIQPAKLEDSAVYLCASRRPGVGVTDTQYFGPGTRLTVL.

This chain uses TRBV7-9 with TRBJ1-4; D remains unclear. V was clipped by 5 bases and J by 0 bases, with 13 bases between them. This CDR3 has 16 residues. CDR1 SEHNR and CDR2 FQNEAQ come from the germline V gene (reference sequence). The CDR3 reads CASSPNPPPTNEKLFF. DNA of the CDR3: TGTGCCAGCAGCCCTAACCCCCCTCCAACTAATGAAAAACTGTTTTTT.

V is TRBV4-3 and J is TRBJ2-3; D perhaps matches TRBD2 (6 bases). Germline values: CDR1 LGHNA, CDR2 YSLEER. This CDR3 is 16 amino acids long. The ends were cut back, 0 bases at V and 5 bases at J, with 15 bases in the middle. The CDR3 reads CASSQDWQLALDTQYF. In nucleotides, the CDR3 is TGCGCCAGCAGCCAAGATTGGCAGCTAGCGTTAGATACGCAGTATTTT.

CDR3 residues: CASSLTPNEQYF. The CDR3 coding sequence is TGTGCCAGCAGCTTAACTCCCAACGAGCAGTACTTC. V usage is TRBV7-2 and J usage is TRBJ2-7; D remains ambiguous. Germline V gene lookup returns CDR1 SGHTA and CDR2 FQGNSA. Trimming took off 2 bases at V and 5 bases at J, with 7 bases between the two ends. There are 12 residues in the CDR3. Using reference TRBV7-2 and TRBJ2-7 for the parts outside the CDR3, the full variable domain is GAGVSQSPSNKVTEKGKDVELRCDPISGHTALYWYRQSLGQGLEFLIYFQGNSAPDKSGLPSDRFSAERTGGSVSTLTIQRTQQEDSAVYLCASSLTPNEQYFGPGTRLTVT.

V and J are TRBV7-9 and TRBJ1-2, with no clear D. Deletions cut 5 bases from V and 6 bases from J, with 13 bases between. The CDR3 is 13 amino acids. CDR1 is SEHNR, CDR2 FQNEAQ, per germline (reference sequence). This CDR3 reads CASSPGRPDGYTF. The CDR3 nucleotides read TGTGCCAGCAGCCCAGGACGGCCCGATGGCTACACCTTC.

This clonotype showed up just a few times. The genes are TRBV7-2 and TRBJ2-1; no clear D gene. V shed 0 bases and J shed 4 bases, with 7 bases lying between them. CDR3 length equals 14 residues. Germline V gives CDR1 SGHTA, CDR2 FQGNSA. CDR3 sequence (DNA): TGTGCCAGCAGCTTAGCAACAGTTTACAATGAGCAGTTCTTC. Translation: CASSLATVYNEQFF. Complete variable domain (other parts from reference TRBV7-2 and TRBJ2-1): GAGVSQSPSNKVTEKGKDVELRCDPISGHTALYWYRQSLGQGLEFLIYFQGNSAPDKSGLPSDRFSAERTGGSVSTLTIQRTQQEDSAVYLCASSLATVYNEQFFGPGTRLTVL.

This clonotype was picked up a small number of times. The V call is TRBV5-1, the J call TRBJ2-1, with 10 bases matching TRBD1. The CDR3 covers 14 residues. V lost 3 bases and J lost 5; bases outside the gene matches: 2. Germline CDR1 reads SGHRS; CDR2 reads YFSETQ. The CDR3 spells CASSWTGGNNEQFF. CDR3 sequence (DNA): TGCGCCAGCAGCTGGACAGGGGGTAACAATGAGCAGTTCTTC. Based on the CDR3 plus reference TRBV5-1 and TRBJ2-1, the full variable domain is KAGVTQTPRYLIKTRGQQVTLSCSPISGHRSVSWYQQTPGQGLQFLFEYFSETQRNKGNFPGRFSGRQFSNSRSEMNVSTLELGDSALYLCASSWTGGNNEQFFGPGTRLTVL.

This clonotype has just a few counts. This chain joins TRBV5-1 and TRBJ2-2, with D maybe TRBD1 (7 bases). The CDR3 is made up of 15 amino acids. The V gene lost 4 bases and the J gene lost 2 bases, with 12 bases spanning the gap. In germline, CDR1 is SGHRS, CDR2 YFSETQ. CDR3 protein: CASSAGQLNTGELFF. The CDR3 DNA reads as TGCGCCAGCAGCGCGGGACAGCTAAACACCGGGGAGCTGTTTTTT.

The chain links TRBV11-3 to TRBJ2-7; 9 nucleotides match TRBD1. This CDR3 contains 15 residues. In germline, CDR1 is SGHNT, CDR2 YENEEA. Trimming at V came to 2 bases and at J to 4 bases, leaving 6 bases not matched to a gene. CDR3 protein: CASSLHGTGMYEQYF. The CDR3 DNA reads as TGTGCCAGCAGCTTACACGGGACAGGGATGTACGAGCAGTACTTC.

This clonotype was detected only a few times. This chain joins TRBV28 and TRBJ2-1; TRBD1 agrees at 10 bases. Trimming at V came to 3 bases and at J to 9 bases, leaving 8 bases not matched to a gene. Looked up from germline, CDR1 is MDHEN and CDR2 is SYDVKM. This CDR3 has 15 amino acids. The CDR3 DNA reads TGTGCCAGCAGTTTCAGTAGGGACAGGGGATCTGAGCAGTTCTTC. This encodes CASSFSRDRGSEQFF.

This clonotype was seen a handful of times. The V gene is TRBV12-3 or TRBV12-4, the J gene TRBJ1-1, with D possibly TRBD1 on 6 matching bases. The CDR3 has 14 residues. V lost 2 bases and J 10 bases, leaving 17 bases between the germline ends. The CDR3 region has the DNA TGTGCCAGCAGTTTAATGGGGGGCGCGTACAGAGCTTTCTTT. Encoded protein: CASSLMGGAYRAFF.

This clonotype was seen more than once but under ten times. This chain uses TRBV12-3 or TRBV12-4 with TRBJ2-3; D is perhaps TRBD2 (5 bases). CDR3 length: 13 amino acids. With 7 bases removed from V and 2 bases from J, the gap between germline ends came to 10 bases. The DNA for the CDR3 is TGTGCCAGCAAAAGCGGTAACACAGATACGCAGTATTTT. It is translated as CASKSGNTDTQYF.

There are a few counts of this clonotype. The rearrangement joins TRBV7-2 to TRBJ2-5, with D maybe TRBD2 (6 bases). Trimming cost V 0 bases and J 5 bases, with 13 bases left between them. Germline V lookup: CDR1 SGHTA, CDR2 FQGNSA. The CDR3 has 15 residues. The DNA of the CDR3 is TGTGCCAGCAGCTTAGCGCGAGCTAGCGCGGAGACCCAGTACTTC. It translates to CASSLARASAETQYF.